Below are 11 T cell receptor beta chains sequenced from a single sample in a study of Graves' ophthalmopathy and Graves' hyperthyroidism. RNA served as the template for amplifying TCR beta CDR3 regions. Second-round multiplex PCR came after a first-round RT-PCR that employed HTBI primers. From the multiplex PCR reads, TCRdb called clonotypes with MiXCR, one entry per CDR3 protein. The sample holds roughly 500,000 distinct CDR3 sequences, approximately 15% seen once. Sequencing input: blood. These receptors came from a woman in her thirties with Graves' ophthalmopathy.

This clonotype was seen many times. The rearrangement links TRBV18 to TRBJ1-1; 8 nucleotides match TRBD1. The CDR3 spans 15 residues. V shed 5 bases and J 4 bases; nucleotides not matched to a gene: 9. Germline V gene data show CDR1 as KGHSH and CDR2 as LQKENI. The CDR3 region is CASSSFSDRATEAFF. The DNA of the CDR3 is TGTGCCAGCTCATCGTTCTCGGACAGGGCCACTGAAGCTTTCTTT.

V usage is TRBV5-1 and J usage is TRBJ1-1; perhaps TRBD1 as D (5 bases). There are 16 residues in the CDR3. The V end lost 4 bases, the J end lost 5 bases, and 21 bases lay between the germline ends. Germline assignment: CDR1 SGHRS and CDR2 YFSETQ. In DNA, the CDR3 is TGCGCCAGCAGCGCCCAGGGACCGGGGGTGGCGACTGAAGCTTTCTTT. Protein product: CASSAQGPGVATEAFF. The full variable domain, its missing parts supplied by reference TRBV5-1 and TRBJ1-1, is KAGVTQTPRYLIKTRGQQVTLSCSPISGHRSVSWYQQTPGQGLQFLFEYFSETQRNKGNFPGRFSGRQFSNSRSEMNVSTLELGDSALYLCASSAQGPGVATEAFFGQGTRLTVV.

Many counts were recorded for this clonotype. The gene calls are TRBV6-2 or TRBV6-3 and TRBJ2-7, with 11 nucleotides matching TRBD2. V lost 1 base, J lost 6 bases, and 11 bases stayed unmatched. Germline V gene sequence: CDR1 MNHEY, CDR2 SVGEGT. This CDR3 region has 17 residues. The CDR3 spells CASSYYFIAGGSREQYF. The CDR3 DNA reads as TGTGCCAGCAGTTACTACTTTATAGCGGGAGGGTCGCGCGAGCAGTACTTC.

This clonotype appeared many times. This CDR3 reads CASSLAGWSQPQHF. CDR3 in DNA: TGTGCCAGCAGTTTAGCGGGGTGGAGTCAGCCCCAGCATTTT. The chain employs TRBV28 and TRBJ1-5, with D uncertain. Trimming shortened V by 2 bases and J by 6 bases, and 11 bases separated the two germline ends. The CDR3 consists of 14 residues. Germline-derived CDR1 and CDR2 are MDHEN and SYDVKM.

This clonotype was counted many times. This chain uses TRBV12-3 or TRBV12-4 with TRBJ2-2; 8 bases are a match to TRBD1. The CDR3 contains 17 residues. J lost 4 bases, V lost 6 bases, and 13 bases had no gene match. Written as DNA, the CDR3 is TGTGCCAGCAGCTCTAGGGGAGGACAGGGTCGCACCGGGGAGCTGTTTTTT. Encoded protein: CASSSRGGQGRTGELFF.

This clonotype was recorded at least ten times. The chain has TRBV18 and TRBJ1-5; D may be TRBD1 (5 bases). V lost 6 bases and J lost 7, with 19 bases in between. In germline, CDR1 is KGHSH, CDR2 LQKENI. The CDR3 totals 15 residues. CDR3 protein: CASSPSTSRDQPQHF. CDR3 DNA sequence: TGTGCCAGCTCGCCATCTACCTCCAGGGACCAGCCCCAGCATTTT.

This clonotype occurred many times. The gene calls are TRBV5-1 and TRBJ2-1; the match to TRBD2 covers 10 bases. The length of the CDR3 is 16 residues. Looked up from germline, CDR1 is SGHRS and CDR2 is YFSETQ. The J segment lost 6 bases and the V segment lost 1 base, leaving 7 bases of the junction unmatched. The CDR3 region has the DNA TGCGCCAGCAGCTTGCCTAGCGGGGGAGGCAGCAATGAGCAGTTCTTC. This sequence encodes CASSLPSGGGSNEQFF. The variable domain in full, completed from reference TRBV5-1 and TRBJ2-1, reads KAGVTQTPRYLIKTRGQQVTLSCSPISGHRSVSWYQQTPGQGLQFLFEYFSETQRNKGNFPGRFSGRQFSNSRSEMNVSTLELGDSALYLCASSLPSGGGSNEQFFGPGTRLTVL.

There are a few counts of this clonotype. The chain links TRBV12-3 or TRBV12-4 to TRBJ2-7, with 12 bases aligning to TRBD1. J was trimmed by 6 bases and V by 5 bases; bases with no gene match: 5. CDR3 length: 14 residues. The CDR3: CASSNGTGGGEQYF. In DNA, the CDR3 is TGTGCCAGCAGTAATGGGACAGGGGGCGGCGAGCAGTACTTC.

This clonotype was detected many times. The rearrangement links TRBV4-1 to TRBJ1-2; D call uncertain. From germline, CDR1 is MGHRA and CDR2 YSYEKL. CDR3 size: 11 residues. The V end lost 2 bases, the J end lost 10 bases, and 8 bases lay between the germline ends. In DNA form, the CDR3 reads TGCGCCAGCAGCCAACTTGGTGACTACACCTTC. This sequence encodes CASSQLGDYTF.

This clonotype was counted many times. The gene calls are TRBV6-2 or TRBV6-3 and TRBJ2-5, with 13 positions matching TRBD2. CDR3 length equals 17 residues. The ends lost 6 bases at V and 1 base at J; junction bases unmatched: 8. Germline CDR1 is MNHEY and CDR2 is SVGEGT. The CDR3 is CASSRRRTSGSQETQYF. CDR3 in DNA: TGTGCCAGCAGCCGTAGGAGGACTAGCGGGAGCCAAGAGACCCAGTACTTC.

This clonotype was observed at least ten times. CDR3 sequence (DNA): TGTGCCACCAGCAGAGATGGTTGGGGGATAGACTCCTACGAGCAGTACTTC. Translation gives CATSRDGWGIDSYEQYF. The J gene is TRBJ2-7, the V gene TRBV15; the D gene could be TRBD1 or TRBD2 (5 bases each). CDR3 size: 17 residues. Germline V gene lookup returns CDR1 LNHNV and CDR2 YYDKDF (reference sequence). The V gene lost 0 bases and the J gene lost 0 bases, with 15 bases spanning the gap.